The source of this T cell receptor (beta chain) is a study of blood T cell repertoires in COVID-19. Study details: Material from acute and convalescent COVID-19 was sourced from the United States, Italy and Spain. From T cells, B-cell-depleted T cells, or PBMCs came the material, which was cDNA or gDNA.

CDR3 length: 13 residues. CDR1 and CDR2 (germline): LNHDA, SQIVND (reference sequence). V dropped 10 bases and J dropped 9; count of bases not matched to a gene: 12. Study processing details: Using reference gene primer amplification, nucleated cell counts were estimated. Sequencing was performed with immunoSEQ multiplex PCR; in TCRdb, only in-frame clones are kept and a portion is missing. For V, J and clone size, that table is used; D and trimming come from the DNA. Of about 230,000 clones in the sample, approximately 88% were seen once. V and J are TRBV19 and TRBJ2-1; 7 nucleotides align to TRBD2. Sequenced sample: peripheral blood. The clonotype was recovered from a man aged 40-50 years with acute or convalescent COVID-19. For the CDR3, the DNA is TGTGCCATTAGAGGGAGGGAGAGCAGTGAGCAGTTCTTC. It translates to CAIRGRESSEQFF.